The 21 T cell receptor beta chains presented below share a single source sample, sequenced in a study of control samples from healthy donors and cancer patients. Profiled with immunoSEQ multiplex PCR; TCRdb holds only in-frame clones, not every one. The table lists 200,000 or so clones, about 94% of them singletons. The sample consisted of blood. The origin of the receptors is a man aged 45 to 65 in good health.

The V and J genes are TRBV10-1 and TRBJ2-2; D might be TRBD1 (5 bases). The CDR3 covers 13 residues. V was clipped by 5 bases and J by 6 bases, with 10 bases between them. Germline CDR1 and CDR2: WNHNN and SYGVQD (reference sequence). The CDR3 DNA follows: TGCGCCAGCAGTTACGCAGGGTCCGGGGAGCTGTTTTTT. It codes for CASSYAGSGELFF.

The chain is built from TRBV4-2 and TRBJ2-3; 9 nucleotides match TRBD2. From germline, CDR1 is LGHNA and CDR2 YNFKEQ. The CDR3 loop spans 17 amino acids. V lost 1 base and J lost 6; bases outside the gene matches: 11. CDR3 amino acids: CASSQGSGGPPRDTQYF. CDR3 sequence (DNA): TGTGCCAGCAGCCAAGGGAGCGGGGGGCCCCCAAGGGATACGCAGTATTTT.

V and J are TRBV7-3 and TRBJ2-6; D is unresolved. The CDR3 sequence is 13 residues long. Germline V gene lookup returns CDR1 SGHTA and CDR2 FQGTGA. Trimming removed 4 bases at V and 4 bases at J, with 5 bases between. For the CDR3, the DNA is TGTGCCAGCAGCTCGAACGGGGCCAACGTCCTGACTTTC. This sequence encodes CASSSNGANVLTF.

The rearrangement uses TRBV7-9 and TRBJ2-2, with D hard to call. V shed 5 bases and J shed 7 bases, with 14 bases lying between them. Germline assignment: CDR1 SEHNR and CDR2 FQNEAQ (reference sequence). The CDR3 extends over 14 amino acids. In DNA form, the CDR3 reads TGTGCCAGCAGCGTTCAGGTTTTGGGCGGGGAGCTGTTTTTT. Protein product: CASSVQVLGGELFF.

V usage is TRBV28 and J usage is TRBJ1-4; no clear D. Trimming removed 10 bases from V and 3 bases from J, with 15 bases in between. The CDR3 covers 14 residues. Per germline, CDR1 MDHEN and CDR2 SYDVKM. The CDR3 sequence: CATLDSVANEKLFF. The CDR3 DNA reads as TGTGCCACCTTAGACTCCGTAGCTAATGAAAAACTGTTTTTT.

J is TRBJ1-2 and V is TRBV18, with TRBD1 as a possible D gene (5 bases). Trimming cost V 6 bases and J 2 bases, with 16 bases left between them. Germline assignment: CDR1 KGHSH and CDR2 LQKENI. The length of the CDR3 is 15 residues. The CDR3 loop is CASSGGTLRNYGYTF. In DNA, the CDR3 is TGTGCCAGCTCCGGGGGGACTTTACGAAACTATGGCTACACCTTC.

The rearrangement links TRBV28 to TRBJ2-3; 9 bases line up with TRBD2. The CDR3 has 15 residues. CDR1 and CDR2 (germline): MDHEN, SYDVKM. The V segment lost 5 bases and the J segment 5 bases; nucleotides outside the gene matches: 8. CDR3 residues: CASSRFSGGGDTQYF. CDR3 nucleotide sequence: TGTGCCAGCAGTAGGTTTAGCGGGGGTGGAGATACGCAGTATTTT.

The J gene is TRBJ2-5, the V gene TRBV19; D call uncertain. Germline V gene data show CDR1 as LNHDA and CDR2 as SQIVND (reference sequence). Trimming pared 6 bases from V and 5 bases from J, leaving 13 bases between. The CDR3 has 13 residues. This chain's CDR3 is CASSTSRVETQYF. CDR3 in DNA: TGTGCCAGTAGCACGTCCCGGGTGGAGACCCAGTACTTC.

The V gene is TRBV5-4, the J gene TRBJ1-2; 11 nucleotides agree with TRBD1. With 3 bases clipped from V and 6 bases from J, the junction kept 10 bases outside the gene matches. The CDR3 has 16 residues. Germline CDR1 reads SGHNT; CDR2 reads YYREEE (reference sequence). CDR3 nucleotides: TGTGCCAGCAGCTCCTCCCCGGGACAGGGGGGGCATGGCTACACCTTC. Residues: CASSSSPGQGGHGYTF.

V gene TRBV24-1 combines with J gene TRBJ2-2; no reliable D call. Germline values: CDR1 KGHDR, CDR2 SFDVKD. The CDR3 sequence is 12 residues long. The V end lost 7 bases, the J end lost 6 bases, and 8 bases lay between the germline ends. CDR3 nucleotides: TGTGCCACCAGGGGTGAGGCCGGGGAGCTGTTTTTT. It translates to CATRGEAGELFF.

This clone was recorded only once. The chain couples TRBV28 to TRBJ1-3; no firm D call. Trimming pared 6 bases from V and 1 base from J, leaving 7 bases between. Per the germline V gene, CDR1 is MDHEN and CDR2 is SYDVKM. The CDR3 has 13 residues. CDR3 nucleotide sequence: TGTGCCAGCAGCTCTATGTCTGGAAACACCATATATTTT. It encodes CASSSMSGNTIYF. Based on the CDR3 plus reference TRBV28 and TRBJ1-3, the full variable domain is DVKVTQSSRYLVKRTGEKVFLECVQDMDHENMFWYRQDPGLGLRLIYFSYDVKMKEKGDIPEGYSVSREKKERFSLILESASTNQTSMYLCASSSMSGNTIYFGEGSWLTVV.

The J gene is TRBJ2-2, the V gene TRBV5-1, with 10 bases matching TRBD1. J lost 5 bases, V lost 8 bases, and 3 bases had no gene match. Germline CDR1 is SGHRS and CDR2 is YFSETQ. The CDR3 is 13 residues long. This CDR3 is CASTGQGTGELFF. The CDR3 DNA follows: TGCGCCAGTACGGGACAGGGGACCGGGGAGCTGTTTTTT.

The chain couples TRBV27 to TRBJ1-3; unclear D gene. The CDR3 is 14 amino acids. Per the germline V gene, CDR1 is MNHEY and CDR2 is SMNVEV (reference sequence). Trimming left V 8 bases short and J 1 base short, with 12 bases between. CDR3 residues: CASAASISGNTIYF. CDR3 DNA: TGTGCCAGCGCAGCGAGCATTTCTGGAAACACCATATATTTT.

This clone has a single count. Here the CDR3 reads CASSFRDRGLGAFF. CDR3 nucleotides: TGTGCCAGCAGCTTCAGGGACAGGGGGCTTGGAGCTTTCTTT. The chain employs TRBV11-2 and TRBJ1-1, with 12 bases aligning to TRBD1. Germline CDR1 SGHAT, CDR2 FQNNGV. The CDR3 is made up of 14 amino acids. The J segment lost 10 bases and the V segment lost 3 bases, leaving 6 bases of the junction unmatched. Supplemented by reference TRBV11-2 and TRBJ1-1, the full variable domain reads EAGVAQSPRYKIIEKRQSVAFWCNPISGHATLYWYQQILGQGPKLLIQFQNNGVVDDSQLPKDRFSAERLKGVDSTLKIQPAKLEDSAVYLCASSFRDRGLGAFFGQGTRLTVV.

The chain uses TRBV28 and TRBJ2-7, with 8 bases fitting TRBD2. Germline CDR1 and CDR2: MDHEN and SYDVKM. The CDR3 extends over 12 amino acids. Unmatched junction bases numbered 1, after V lost 5 bases and J lost 4 bases. CDR3 sequence reads: CASSRGGYEQYF. As DNA, the CDR3 is TGTGCCAGCAGTCGGGGGGGGTACGAGCAGTACTTC.

The chain joins TRBV6-6 to TRBJ1-1; D remains unclear. The CDR3 sequence is 14 residues long. The germline V gene has CDR1 MNHNY and CDR2 SVGAGI (reference sequence). V was trimmed by 0 bases and J by 2 bases, leaving 7 bases between them. The chain's CDR3 is CASSYSGSNTEAFF. The CDR3 nucleotides are TGTGCCAGCAGTTACTCAGGGAGCAACACTGAAGCTTTCTTT.

This chain joins TRBV7-9 and TRBJ1-3, with D possibly matching TRBD1 (5 bases). Germline V gene data show CDR1 as SEHNR and CDR2 as FQNEAQ (reference sequence). The CDR3 is 14 residues long. V was clipped by 3 bases and J by 4 bases, with 10 bases between them. The CDR3 is CASSFVAGGNTIYF. CDR3 sequence (DNA): TGTGCCAGCAGCTTCGTCGCAGGGGGAAACACCATATATTTT.

This chain uses TRBV7-9 with TRBJ2-5, with 12 bases fitting TRBD1. Germline-derived CDR1 and CDR2 are SEHNR and FQNEAQ (reference sequence). The V segment lost 7 bases and the J segment 1 base; nucleotides outside the gene matches: 13. CDR3 length equals 18 residues. This chain's CDR3 is CASTSGGTGGASQETQYF. CDR3 bases: TGTGCCAGCACCTCAGGGGGGACAGGGGGCGCCTCCCAAGAGACCCAGTACTTC.

This clone came up once. This chain links TRBV5-5 with TRBJ2-2; D gene unclear. Per the germline V gene, CDR1 is SGHKS and CDR2 is YYEKEE (reference sequence). The CDR3 is made up of 16 amino acids. V gave up 2 bases and J gave up 4 bases, with 15 bases separating them. CDR3 region: CASSFLGPRGTGELFF. CDR3 in DNA: TGTGCCAGCAGCTTCCTAGGACCACGCGGCACCGGGGAGCTGTTTTTT.

This rearrangement joins TRBV29-1 to TRBJ1-1; D might be TRBD1 (5 bases). This CDR3 comprises 14 residues. V dropped 6 bases and J dropped 0 bases, with 14 bases sitting between them. Per germline, CDR1 SQVTM and CDR2 ANQGSEA. The CDR3 here is CSVSGGFLNTEAFF. Here the CDR3 DNA reads TGCAGCGTGTCGGGGGGGTTTTTGAACACTGAAGCTTTCTTT.

The V call is TRBV19, the J call TRBJ1-1; 7 bases align to TRBD1. Germline V gives CDR1 LNHDA, CDR2 SQIVND (reference sequence). The V gene end was trimmed by 8 bases and the J gene end by 1 base; junction bases not matched to a gene: 7. CDR3 length: 14 amino acids. The CDR3 loop reads CASAKTGWNTEAFF. The CDR3 DNA sequence: TGTGCCAGTGCGAAGACAGGGTGGAACACTGAAGCTTTCTTT.